This T cell receptor (beta chain) was sequenced during a study of cytomegalovirus exposure and HLA in healthy donors. The PCR made use of 60 Vbeta and 13 Jbeta primers. TCRdb's copy holds only in-frame clones and misses some; the assay was immunoSEQ multiplex PCR. In the table there are 150,000 to 200,000 clones, roughly 86% of which are singletons. General study points: TCR beta sequences numbering fewer than 20,000 were associated with HLA alleles at 0.05 false discovery rate in a later analysis.

The length of the CDR3 is 18 residues. The junction had 8 bases not matched to a gene; V was cut back by 1 base and J by 2 bases. Germline V gene lookup returns CDR1 MNHEY and CDR2 SMNVEV (reference sequence). Worth noting for this clone: The antigen remains undetermined.

What was sequenced was PBMCs. The receptor comes from a girl aged 5 to 17 in good health and CMV-seropositive. V gene TRBV27 combines with J gene TRBJ1-6, with 7 bases fitting TRBD1. The CDR3: CASSLFYRGKPYNSPLHF. The CDR3 DNA is TGTGCCAGCAGTTTATTTTACAGGGGTAAACCCTATAATTCACCCCTCCACTTT.